This T cell receptor beta chain was recorded in a study of T-cell memory formation after mild COVID-19. Study in general: The study found TCR clusters largely donor specific.

Each CDR3 protein is one row after TCRdb ran MiXCR on the 5' RACE reads. The sample yields about 180,000 distinct CDR3 sequences, around a sixth seen once. The table lists this clonotype with many counts. The CDR3 is 17 residues long. V lost 4 bases, J lost 0 bases, and 16 bases lay in between. The germline gives CDR1 LNHDA, CDR2 SQIVND (reference sequence). The chain couples TRBV19 to TRBJ1-5; D is possibly TRBD1 (5 bases). This receptor was obtained from a man between 18 and 35 years old who had mild COVID-19 (a few samples of this study predate the infection). Cell type and time point are not known. Sequences were obtained from PBMCs or a T cell subset sorted from them (not recorded which). CDR3 sequence (DNA): TGTGCCAGTAGTACCCATACCGGGACCGATAGCAATCAGCCCCAGCATTTT. Protein product: CASSTHTGTDSNQPQHF.